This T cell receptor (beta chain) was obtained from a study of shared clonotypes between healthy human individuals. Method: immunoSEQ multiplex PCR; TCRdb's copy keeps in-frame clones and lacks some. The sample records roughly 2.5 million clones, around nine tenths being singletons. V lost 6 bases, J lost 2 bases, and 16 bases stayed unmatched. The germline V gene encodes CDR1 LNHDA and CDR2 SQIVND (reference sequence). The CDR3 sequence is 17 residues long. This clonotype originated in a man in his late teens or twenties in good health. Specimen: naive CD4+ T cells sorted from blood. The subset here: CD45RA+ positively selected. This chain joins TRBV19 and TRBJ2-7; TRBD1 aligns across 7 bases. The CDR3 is CASSEWPPGQRPYEQYF. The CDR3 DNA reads TGTGCCAGTAGCGAATGGCCCCCGGGACAGAGGCCCTACGAGCAGTACTTC. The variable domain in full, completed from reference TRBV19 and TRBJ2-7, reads DGGITQSPKYLFRKEGQNVTLSCEQNLNHDAMYWYRQDPGQGLRLIYYSQIVNDFQKGDIAEGYSVSREKKESFPLTVTSAQKNPTAFYLCASSEWPPGQRPYEQYFGPGTRLTVT.